This is a list of T cell receptor beta chains from one sample in a study of shared clonotypes between healthy human individuals. Measured with immunoSEQ multiplex PCR; TCRdb has only the in-frame clones, and not every one. The sample includes 950,000 to 1,100,000 clones, around 82% of them seen just once. The sequenced sample consisted of memory CD4+ T cells from PBMCs. The receptors shown here come from a man between 18 and 35 years old in good health. Some clones in this sample may be carry-over from other donors' samples. Both conserved end residues are part of each CDR3. A D gene is named only where the DNA matches it firmly. Where a row states a size, it is once, few, many or the class of an expanded clone; other rows omit it.

v_call,cdr3_length,d_call,j_call,clone_size,cdr3_nt,cdr3_aa
TRBV11-2,15,.,TRBJ2-7,.,TGTGCCAGCAGCTTAGATCAGGGGATAGCATACGAGCAGTACTTC,CASSLDQGIAYEQYF
TRBV6-6,14,.,TRBJ1-1,once,TGTGCCAGCAGTTACAGGGGCGGGGCCCTTGAAGCTTTCTTT,CASSYRGGALEAFF
TRBV15,14,.,TRBJ1-2,few,TGTGCCACCAGCAACGGGCACAAGGGATATGGCTACACCTTC,CATSNGHKGYGYTF
TRBV7-2,16,TRBD2,TRBJ2-7,.,TGTGCCAGCAGCTTAGTCCGGGCGGGAGTTGGGTACGAGCAGTACTTC,CASSLVRAGVGYEQYF
TRBV28,11,TRBD1,TRBJ1-2,.,TGTGCCAGCAGCAGGGGGTATGGCTACACCTTC,CASSRGYGYTF
TRBV7-9,15,TRBD1,TRBJ1-1,.,TGTGCCAGCAGCCCCGGACAGGGAACGAACACTGAAGCTTTCTTT,CASSPGQGTNTEAFF
TRBV7-3,13,.,TRBJ2-3,once,TGTGCCAGCAGTAACGGTCCGGCGGATACGCAGTATTTT,CASSNGPADTQYF
TRBV11-2,15,.,TRBJ2-3,few,TGTGCCAGCAGCTTAGGTAGTAGCGGCACAGATACGCAGTATTTT,CASSLGSSGTDTQYF
TRBV7-3,14,.,TRBJ2-3,.,TGTGCCAGCAGCTTATGGTCTAGCGCAGATACGCAGTATTTT,CASSLWSSADTQYF
TRBV4-1,17,.,TRBJ1-4,.,TGCGCCAGCAGCCACCCCCGAGGGGAGATGACCTTTGAAAAACTGTTTTTT,CASSHPRGEMTFEKLFF
TRBV7-9,13,.,TRBJ1-2,.,TGTGCCAGCAGCTTGTTTGGGGCTTATGGCTACACCTTC,CASSLFGAYGYTF
TRBV28,14,TRBD2,TRBJ2-7,.,TGTGCCAGCGAGACTAGCGGGAGGATTTACGAGCAGTACTTC,CASETSGRIYEQYF
TRBV6-6,16,TRBD2,TRBJ2-3,once,TGTGCCAGCAAGAGAGCGGGAGGAGGGGGCACAGATACGCAGTATTTT,CASKRAGGGGTDTQYF
TRBV9,15,TRBD1,TRBJ1-1,.,TGTGCCAGCAGCGCTATGGGACAGGCAAACACTGAAGCTTTCTTT,CASSAMGQANTEAFF
TRBV11-2,11,.,TRBJ2-7,.,TGTGCCAGCAGCTTAGGGCCTGAGCAGTACTTC,CASSLGPEQYF
TRBV2,14,.,TRBJ1-2,.,TGTGCCAGCAGTGTCGGACGGGTTTACTATGGCTACACCTTC,CASSVGRVYYGYTF
TRBV29-1,13,.,TRBJ2-5,.,TGCAGCGTTGCGGGGGCCTTCCAAGAGACCCAGTACTTC,CSVAGAFQETQYF
TRBV6-6,12,.,TRBJ1-2,.,TGTGCCAGCCAGACAGCTAACTATGGCTACACCTTC,CASQTANYGYTF
TRBV28,14,TRBD1,TRBJ1-1,.,TGTGCCAGCAGGCTAGGGGGCGCCGGCACTGAAGCTTTCTTT,CASRLGGAGTEAFF
TRBV5-1,14,.,TRBJ2-1,.,TGCGCCAGCAGCTTGGGGCGCTCGGATTCCTTGATGTTCTTC,CASSLGRSDSLMFF
TRBV29-1,14,.,TRBJ2-3,.,TGCAGCGGAACTGACGACAGGACTAGAGATACGCAGTATTTT,CSGTDDRTRDTQYF
TRBV7-3,13,.,TRBJ1-5,.,TGTGCCAGCAGCCCCGGCGGCAATCAGCCCCAGCATTTT,CASSPGGNQPQHF
TRBV5-1,14,.,TRBJ2-2,.,TGCGCCAGCAGCTTGGGTCTAATGGACGGGGAGCTGTTTTTT,CASSLGLMDGELFF